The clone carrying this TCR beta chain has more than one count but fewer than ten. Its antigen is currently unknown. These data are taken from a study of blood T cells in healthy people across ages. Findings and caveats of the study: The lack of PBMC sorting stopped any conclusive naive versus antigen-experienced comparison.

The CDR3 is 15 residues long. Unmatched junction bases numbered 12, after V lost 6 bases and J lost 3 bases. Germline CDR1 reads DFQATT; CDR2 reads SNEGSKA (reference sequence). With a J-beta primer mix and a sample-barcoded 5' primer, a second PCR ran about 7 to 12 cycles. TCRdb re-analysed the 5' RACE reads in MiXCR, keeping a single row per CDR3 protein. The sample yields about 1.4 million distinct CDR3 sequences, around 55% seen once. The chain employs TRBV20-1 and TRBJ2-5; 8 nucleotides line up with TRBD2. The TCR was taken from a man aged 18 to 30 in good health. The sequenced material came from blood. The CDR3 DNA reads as TGCAGTGCCGATTATCGCGGGGGGACCAAAGAGACCCAGTACTTC. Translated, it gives CSADYRGGTKETQYF.